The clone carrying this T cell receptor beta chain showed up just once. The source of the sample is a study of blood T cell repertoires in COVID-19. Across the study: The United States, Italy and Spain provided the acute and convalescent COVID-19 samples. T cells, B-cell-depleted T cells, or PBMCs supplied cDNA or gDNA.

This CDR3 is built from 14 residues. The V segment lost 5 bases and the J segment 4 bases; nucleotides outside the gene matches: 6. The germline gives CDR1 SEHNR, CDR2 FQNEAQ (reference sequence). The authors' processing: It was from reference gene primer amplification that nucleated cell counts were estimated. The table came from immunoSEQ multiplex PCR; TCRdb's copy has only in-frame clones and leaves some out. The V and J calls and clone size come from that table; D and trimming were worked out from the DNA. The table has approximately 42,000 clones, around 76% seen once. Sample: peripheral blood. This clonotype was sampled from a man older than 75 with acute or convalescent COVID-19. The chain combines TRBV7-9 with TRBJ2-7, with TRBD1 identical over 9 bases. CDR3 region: CASSTTGGGYEQYF. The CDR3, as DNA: TGTGCCAGCAGCACAACAGGGGGCGGATACGAGCAGTACTTC.